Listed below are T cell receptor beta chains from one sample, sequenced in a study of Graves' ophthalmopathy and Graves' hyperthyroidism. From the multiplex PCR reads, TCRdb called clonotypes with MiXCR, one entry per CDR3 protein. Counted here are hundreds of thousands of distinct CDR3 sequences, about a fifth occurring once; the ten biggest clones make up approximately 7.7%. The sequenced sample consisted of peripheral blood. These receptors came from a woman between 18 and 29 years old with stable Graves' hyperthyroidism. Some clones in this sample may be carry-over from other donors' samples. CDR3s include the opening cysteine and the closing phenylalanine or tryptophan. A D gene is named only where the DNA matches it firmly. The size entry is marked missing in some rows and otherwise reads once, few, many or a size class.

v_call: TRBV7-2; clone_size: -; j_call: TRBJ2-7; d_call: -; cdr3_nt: TGTGCCAGCAGCATCCTTGGGGGGAATAGGGCGGTGCAGTACTTC; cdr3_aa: CASSILGGNRAVQYF
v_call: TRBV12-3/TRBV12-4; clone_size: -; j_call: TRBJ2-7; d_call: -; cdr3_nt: TGTGCCAGCAGTTACGGGGCCATCTACGAGCAGTACTTC; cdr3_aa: CASSYGAIYEQYF
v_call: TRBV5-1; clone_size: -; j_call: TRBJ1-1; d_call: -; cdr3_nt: TGCGCCCGCAGCCTGTCGACAGGACCCAACACTGAAGCTTTCTTT; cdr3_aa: CARSLSTGPNTEAFF
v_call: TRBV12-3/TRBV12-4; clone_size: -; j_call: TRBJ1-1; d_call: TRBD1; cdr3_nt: TGTGCCAGCAGCCCGGACAGGGGAAGGACTGAAGCTTTCTTT; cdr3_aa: CASSPDRGRTEAFF
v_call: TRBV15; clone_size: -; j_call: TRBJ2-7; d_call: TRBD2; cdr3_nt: TGTGCCACCAGCAGAGATTGGAGCGGGGGCCCCTCCTACGAGCAGTACTTC; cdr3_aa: CATSRDWSGGPSYEQYF
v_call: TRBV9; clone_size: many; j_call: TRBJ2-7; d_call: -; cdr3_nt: TGTGCCAGCAGCGTGGGATCCTCCTTTACCTACGAGCAGTACTTC; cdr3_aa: CASSVGSSFTYEQYF
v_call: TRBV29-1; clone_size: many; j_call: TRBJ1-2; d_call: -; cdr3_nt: TGCAGCGTTGAGAGTCAGCTCCTAAACTATGGCTACACCTTC; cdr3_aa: CSVESQLLNYGYTF
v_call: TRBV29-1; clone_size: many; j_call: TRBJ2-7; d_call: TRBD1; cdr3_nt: TGCAGCGTTGTCAGGGACAGCTCCTACGAGCAGTACTTC; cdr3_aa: CSVVRDSSYEQYF
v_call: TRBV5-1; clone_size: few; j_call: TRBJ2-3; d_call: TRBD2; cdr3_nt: TGCGCCAGCAGCTTGGTAGCGGGGAGCACAGATACGCAGTATTTT; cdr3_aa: CASSLVAGSTDTQYF
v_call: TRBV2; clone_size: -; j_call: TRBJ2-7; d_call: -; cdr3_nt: TGTGCCAGCAGTGTCGGGCGAGCGGGCTACGAGCAGTACTTC; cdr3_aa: CASSVGRAGYEQYF
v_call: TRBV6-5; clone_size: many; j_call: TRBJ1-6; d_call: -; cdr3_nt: TGTGCCAGCAGTTACTTCCCCGACGGATATAATTCACCCCTCCACTTT; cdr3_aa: CASSYFPDGYNSPLHF
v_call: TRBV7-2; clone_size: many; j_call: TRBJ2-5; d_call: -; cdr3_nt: TGTGCCAGCAGCTTAGAACGGCCGCAGGCCCAGTACTTC; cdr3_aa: CASSLERPQAQYF
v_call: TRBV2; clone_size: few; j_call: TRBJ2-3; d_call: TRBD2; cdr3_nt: TGTGCCAGCCACTGGCGGGGGGCCTCTAGCACAGATACGCAGTATTTT; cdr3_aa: CASHWRGASSTDTQYF
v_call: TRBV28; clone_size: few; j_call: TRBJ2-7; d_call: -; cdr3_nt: TGTGCCACCCACTTGGGGCAGCAGTACTTC; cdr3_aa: CATHLGQQYF
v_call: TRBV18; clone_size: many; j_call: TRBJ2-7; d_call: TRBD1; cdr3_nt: TGTGCCAGCTCACGGACGACAGGGGGCAGGGAGCAGTACTTC; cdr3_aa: CASSRTTGGREQYF
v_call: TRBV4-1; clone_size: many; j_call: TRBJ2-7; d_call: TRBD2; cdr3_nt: TGCGCCAGCAGCCAGCTACGGACTAGCGGCTACGAGCAGTACTTC; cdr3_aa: CASSQLRTSGYEQYF
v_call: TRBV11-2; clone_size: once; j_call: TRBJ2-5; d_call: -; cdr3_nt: TGTGCCAGCAGCGCGACAGGTCGTGAGGGGACCCAGTACTTC; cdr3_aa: CASSATGREGTQYF
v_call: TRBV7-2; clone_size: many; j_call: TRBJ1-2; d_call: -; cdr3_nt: TGTGCCAGCAGCCGTGGAGGGGGGAATGGCTACACCTTC; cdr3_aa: CASSRGGGNGYTF
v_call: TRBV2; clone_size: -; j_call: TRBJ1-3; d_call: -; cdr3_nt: TGTGCCAGCAGTGGGGACTCCGGCTCTGGAAACACCATATATTTT; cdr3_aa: CASSGDSGSGNTIYF
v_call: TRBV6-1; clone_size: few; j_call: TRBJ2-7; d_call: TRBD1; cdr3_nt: TGTGCCAGCAGTCCGGGACAGTTTACATCCGAGCAGTACTTC; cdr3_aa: CASSPGQFTSEQYF
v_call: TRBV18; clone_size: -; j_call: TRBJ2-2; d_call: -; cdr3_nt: TGTGCCAGCTCAACGGGCCTCACCGGGGAGCTGTTTTTT; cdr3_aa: CASSTGLTGELFF
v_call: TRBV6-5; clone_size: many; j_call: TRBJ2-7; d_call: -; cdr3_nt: TGTGCCAGCAGTCCGGGCCCTATTTACGAGCAGTACTTC; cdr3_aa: CASSPGPIYEQYF
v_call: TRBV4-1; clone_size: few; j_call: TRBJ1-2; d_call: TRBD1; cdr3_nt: TGCGCCAGCAGCCAGACAGGGACTGGTCTGGACTATGGCTACACCTTC; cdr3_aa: CASSQTGTGLDYGYTF
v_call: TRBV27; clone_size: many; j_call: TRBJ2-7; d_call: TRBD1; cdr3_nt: TGTGCCAGCAGTCAGGACAGGGTCTACTACGAGCAGTACTTC; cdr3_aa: CASSQDRVYYEQYF
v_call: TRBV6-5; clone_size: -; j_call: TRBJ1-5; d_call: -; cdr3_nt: TGTGCCAGCAGTTACAGGGAGGAAGGGGCCCAGCATTTT; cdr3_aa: CASSYREEGAQHF
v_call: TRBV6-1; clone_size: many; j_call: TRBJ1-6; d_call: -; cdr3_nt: TGTGCCAGCAGTGAAAGGATCAATTCACCCCTCCACTTT; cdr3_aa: CASSERINSPLHF
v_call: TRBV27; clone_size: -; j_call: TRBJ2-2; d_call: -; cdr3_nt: TGTGCCACCCAATTAGACACCGGGGAGCTGTTTTTT; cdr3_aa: CATQLDTGELFF
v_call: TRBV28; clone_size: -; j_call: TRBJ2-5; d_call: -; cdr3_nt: TGTGCCAGCAGGGAACTCAGTGCGTACCAAGAGACCCAGTACTTC; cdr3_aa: CASRELSAYQETQYF
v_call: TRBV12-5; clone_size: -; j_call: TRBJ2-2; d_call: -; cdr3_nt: TGTGCTAGTGGTTTGGGGGCAGGGGACACCGGGGAGCTGTTTTTT; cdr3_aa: CASGLGAGDTGELFF
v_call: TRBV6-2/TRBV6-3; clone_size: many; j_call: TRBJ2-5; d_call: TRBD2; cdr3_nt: TGTGCCAGTACAAGGACTAGCTGGGAGACCCAGTACTTC; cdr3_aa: CASTRTSWETQYF
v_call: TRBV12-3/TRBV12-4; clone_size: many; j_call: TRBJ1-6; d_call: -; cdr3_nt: TGTGCCAGCAGTTTAGCGGGGGCGGATTCACCCCTCCACTTT; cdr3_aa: CASSLAGADSPLHF
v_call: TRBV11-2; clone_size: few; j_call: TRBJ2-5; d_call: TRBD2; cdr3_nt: TGTGCCAGCAGCTTAGTAGGGGCAGAAGGCGGGGGGCCACAAGAGACCCAGTACTTC; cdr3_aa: CASSLVGAEGGGPQETQYF
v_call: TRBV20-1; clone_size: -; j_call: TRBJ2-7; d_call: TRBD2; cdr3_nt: TGCAGTGCTGGGACTAGCGGGAGAGTCTACGAGCAGTACTTC; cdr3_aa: CSAGTSGRVYEQYF
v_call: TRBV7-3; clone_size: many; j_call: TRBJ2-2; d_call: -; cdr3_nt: TGTGCCAGCAGCTTAATGGACATCGCGAACACCGGGGAGCTGTTTTTT; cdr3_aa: CASSLMDIANTGELFF
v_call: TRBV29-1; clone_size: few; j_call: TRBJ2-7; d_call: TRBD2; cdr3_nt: TGCAGCGTTGAAGGGACTAGCGGTACAACCTACGAGCAGTACTTC; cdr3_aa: CSVEGTSGTTYEQYF
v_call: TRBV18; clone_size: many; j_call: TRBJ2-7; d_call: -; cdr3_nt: TGTGCCAGCTCACCACGGACTGACGAGCAGTACTTC; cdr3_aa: CASSPRTDEQYF